This T cell receptor beta chain was profiled in a study of blood T cell repertoires in COVID-19. Study as a whole: Donors in the United States, Italy and Spain gave samples during acute or convalescent COVID-19. The cDNA or gDNA used as material had been derived from T cells, B-cell-depleted T cells, or PBMCs.

Authors' methods: Amplification of reference gene primers was used by the study to estimate nucleated cell counts. Measured with immunoSEQ multiplex PCR; TCRdb has only the in-frame clones, and not every one. The DNA was the basis for D and trimming; V, J and clone size are from that table. Of 250,000 to 300,000 clones listed, 80% to 90% are singletons. Seattle researchers signed up patients amid active infection and tracked them longitudinally. This clonotype originated in a woman in her 70s with COVID-19, enrolled during active disease. The sequenced sample consisted of peripheral blood.

The CDR3 region is CAWSWTSGSNEQFF. The DNA of the CDR3 is TGTGCCTGGAGCTGGACTAGCGGGAGCAATGAGCAGTTCTTC. The chain employs TRBV30 and TRBJ2-1, with 13 bases lining up with TRBD2. V was clipped by 3 bases and J by 6 bases; unmatched bases: 2. Germline CDR1 is GTSNPN and CDR2 is SVGIG (reference sequence). This CDR3 is 14 amino acids long.